The clone carrying this T cell receptor (beta chain) was recorded at least ten times. Its antigen is as yet unknown. The read ends 3 residues shy of where the CDR3 ends; the end is completed using the germline J gene. Control and CVID samples contributed equal amounts of genomic DNA. TCRdb keeps only in-frame clones here, not all; method: immunoSEQ multiplex PCR. The sample is made up of tens of thousands of clones, none counted only once. Germline trimming cut 6 bases from V and 6 bases from J; bases unmatched to any gene: 9. This CDR3 comprises 14 residues. Per germline, CDR1 LNHDA and CDR2 SQIVND (reference sequence). This sample is drawn from a study of T cell clonality in common variable immunodeficiency. Study-level results: Common variable immunodeficiency TCR beta sequences reportedly had fewer deletions and N-nucleotide insertions. Compared with controls, CVID subjects had fewer shared TCRbeta clones.

The V and J genes are TRBV19 and TRBJ1-2; 8 bases are a match to TRBD1. Sample: peripheral blood mononuclear cells. The TCR originated in a person between 18 and 75 years old in good health. The sequenced part of the CDR3 DNA is TGTGCCAGTAGAGCACCGACAGGGGCCCATGGC. This gives the protein CASRAPTGAHG. The CDR3 in its entirety is CASRAPTGAHGYTF.